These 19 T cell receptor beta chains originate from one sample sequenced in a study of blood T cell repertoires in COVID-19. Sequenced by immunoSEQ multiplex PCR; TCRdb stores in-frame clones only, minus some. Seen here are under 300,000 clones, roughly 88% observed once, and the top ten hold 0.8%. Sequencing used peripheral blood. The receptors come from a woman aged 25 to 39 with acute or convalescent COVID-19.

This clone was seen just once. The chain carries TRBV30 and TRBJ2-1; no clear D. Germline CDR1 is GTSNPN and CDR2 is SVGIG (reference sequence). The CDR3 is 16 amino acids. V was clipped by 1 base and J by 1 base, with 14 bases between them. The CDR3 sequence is CAWSGPSSESYNEQFF. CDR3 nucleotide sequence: TGTGCCTGGAGTGGACCGTCGAGCGAATCCTACAATGAGCAGTTCTTC.

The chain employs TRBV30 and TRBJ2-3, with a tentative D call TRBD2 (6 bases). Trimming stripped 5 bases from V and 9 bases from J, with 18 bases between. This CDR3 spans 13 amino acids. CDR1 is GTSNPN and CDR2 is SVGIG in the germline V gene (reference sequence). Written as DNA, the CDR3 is TGTGCCTGGGCAGCGGGCCCCCTCAAGACGCAGTATTTT. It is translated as CAWAAGPLKTQYF.

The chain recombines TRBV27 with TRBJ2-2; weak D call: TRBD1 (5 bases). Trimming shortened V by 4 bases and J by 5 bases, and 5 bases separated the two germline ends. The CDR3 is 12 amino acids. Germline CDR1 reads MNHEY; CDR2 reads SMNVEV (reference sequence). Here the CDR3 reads CASSWTTGELFF. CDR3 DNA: TGTGCCAGCAGTTGGACAACCGGGGAGCTGTTTTTT.

Here the CDR3 DNA reads TGTGCCAGCAGCCCTCAGCGGGAAGGTACGCAGTATTTT. Protein: CASSPQREGTQYF. This chain connects TRBV5-4 to TRBJ2-3, with 7 bases identical to TRBD2. The ends lost 4 bases at V and 8 bases at J; junction bases unmatched: 7. The germline V gene has CDR1 SGHNT and CDR2 YYREEE (reference sequence). This CDR3 has 13 amino acids.

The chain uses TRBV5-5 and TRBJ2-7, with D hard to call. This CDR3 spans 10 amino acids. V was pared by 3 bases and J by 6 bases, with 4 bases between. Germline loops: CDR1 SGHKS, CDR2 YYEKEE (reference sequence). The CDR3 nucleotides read TGTGCCAGCAGCTCCCGCGAGCAGTACTTC. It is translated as CASSSREQYF.

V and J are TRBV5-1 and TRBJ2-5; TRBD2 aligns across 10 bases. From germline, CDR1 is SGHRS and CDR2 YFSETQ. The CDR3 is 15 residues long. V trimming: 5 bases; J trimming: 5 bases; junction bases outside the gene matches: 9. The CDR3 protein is CASRVASGSGETQYF. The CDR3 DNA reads TGCGCCAGCAGAGTGGCTAGCGGGAGCGGGGAGACCCAGTACTTC.

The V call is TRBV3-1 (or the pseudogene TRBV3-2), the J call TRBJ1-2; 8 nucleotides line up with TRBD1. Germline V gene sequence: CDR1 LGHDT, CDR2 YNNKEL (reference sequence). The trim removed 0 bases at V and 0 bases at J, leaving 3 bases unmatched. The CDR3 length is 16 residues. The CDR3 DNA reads TGTGCCAGCAGCCAAGATGGGGACAGGCCTAACTATGGCTACACCTTC. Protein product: CASSQDGDRPNYGYTF.

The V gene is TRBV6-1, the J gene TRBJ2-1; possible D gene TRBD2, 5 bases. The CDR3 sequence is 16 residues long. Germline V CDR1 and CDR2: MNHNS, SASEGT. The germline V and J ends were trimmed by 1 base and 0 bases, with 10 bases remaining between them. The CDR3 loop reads CASSEGERYSYNEQFF. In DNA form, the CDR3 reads TGTGCCAGCAGTGAAGGGGAGCGGTACTCCTACAATGAGCAGTTCTTC.

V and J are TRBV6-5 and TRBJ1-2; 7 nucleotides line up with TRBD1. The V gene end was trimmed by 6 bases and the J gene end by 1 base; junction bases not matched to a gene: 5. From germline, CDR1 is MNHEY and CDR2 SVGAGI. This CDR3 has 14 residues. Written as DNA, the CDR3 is TGTGCCAGCAGGTGGACAGGAGATAACTATGGCTACACCTTC. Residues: CASRWTGDNYGYTF.

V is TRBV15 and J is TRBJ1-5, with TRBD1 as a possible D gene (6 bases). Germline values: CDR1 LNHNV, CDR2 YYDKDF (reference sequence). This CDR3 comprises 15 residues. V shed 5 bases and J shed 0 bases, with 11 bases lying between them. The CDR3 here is CATSGGHISNQPQHF. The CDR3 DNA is TGTGCCACCAGCGGGGGACACATTAGCAATCAGCCCCAGCATTTT.

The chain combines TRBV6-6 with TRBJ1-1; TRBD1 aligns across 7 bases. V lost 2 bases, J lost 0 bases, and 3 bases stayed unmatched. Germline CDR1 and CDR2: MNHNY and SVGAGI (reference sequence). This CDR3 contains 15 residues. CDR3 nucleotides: TGTGCCAGCAGTTACAAGGGACAGATGAACACTGAAGCTTTCTTT. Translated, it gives CASSYKGQMNTEAFF.

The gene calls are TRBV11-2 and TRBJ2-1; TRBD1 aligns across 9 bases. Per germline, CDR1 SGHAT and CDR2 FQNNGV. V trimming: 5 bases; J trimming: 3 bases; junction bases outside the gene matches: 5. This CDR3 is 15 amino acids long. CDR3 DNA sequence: TGTGCCAGCAGCCAGACAGGGGGAGGCTACAATGAGCAGTTCTTC. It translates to CASSQTGGGYNEQFF.

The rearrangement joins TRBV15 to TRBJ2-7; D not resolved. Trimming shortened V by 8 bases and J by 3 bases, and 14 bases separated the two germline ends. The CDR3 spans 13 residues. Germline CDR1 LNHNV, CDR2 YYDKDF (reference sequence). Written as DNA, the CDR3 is TGTGCCACCTCCCAGGCTCTCGTCTACGAGCAGTACTTC. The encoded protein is CATSQALVYEQYF.

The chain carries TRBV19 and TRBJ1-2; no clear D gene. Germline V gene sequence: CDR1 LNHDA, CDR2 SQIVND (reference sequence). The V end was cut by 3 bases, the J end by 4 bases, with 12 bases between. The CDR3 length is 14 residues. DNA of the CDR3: TGTGCCAGTAGTATCCCAGACTTCTTCTATGGCTACACCTTC. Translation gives CASSIPDFFYGYTF.

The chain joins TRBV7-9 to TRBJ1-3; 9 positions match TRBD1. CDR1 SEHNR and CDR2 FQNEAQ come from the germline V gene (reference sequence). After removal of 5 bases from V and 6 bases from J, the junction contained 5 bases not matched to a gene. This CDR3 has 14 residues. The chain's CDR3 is CASSAGQGLNTIYF. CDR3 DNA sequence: TGTGCCAGCAGCGCGGGACAGGGACTAAACACCATATATTTT.

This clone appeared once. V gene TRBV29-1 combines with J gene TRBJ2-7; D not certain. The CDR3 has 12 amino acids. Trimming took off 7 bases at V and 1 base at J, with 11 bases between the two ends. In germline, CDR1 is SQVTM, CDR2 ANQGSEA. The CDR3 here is CSASLGSYEQYF. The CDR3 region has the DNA TGCAGCGCGTCTCTCGGGTCCTACGAGCAGTACTTC.

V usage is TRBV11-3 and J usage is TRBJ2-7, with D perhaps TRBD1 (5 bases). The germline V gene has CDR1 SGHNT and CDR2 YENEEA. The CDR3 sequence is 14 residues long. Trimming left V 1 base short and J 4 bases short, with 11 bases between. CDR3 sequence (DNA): TGTGCCAGCAGCTTAGCAGGGTTTGGGTACGAGCAGTACTTC. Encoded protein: CASSLAGFGYEQYF.

This CDR3 is CASSKRTNVGSEQYF. The CDR3 DNA follows: TGTGCCAGCAGTAAACGGACTAATGTCGGGAGCGAGCAGTACTTC. V and J are TRBV6-5 and TRBJ2-7, with D perhaps matching TRBD2 (6 bases). The germline V gene has CDR1 MNHEY and CDR2 SVGAGI. The CDR3 consists of 15 residues. The ends were cut back, 5 bases at V and 6 bases at J, with 20 bases in the middle.

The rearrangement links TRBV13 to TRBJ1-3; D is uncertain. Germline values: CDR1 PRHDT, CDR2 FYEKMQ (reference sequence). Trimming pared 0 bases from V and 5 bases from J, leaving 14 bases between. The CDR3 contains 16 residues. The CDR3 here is CASSLGRGLARNTIYF. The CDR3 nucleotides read TGTGCCAGCAGCTTAGGCAGAGGACTCGCCAGAAACACCATATATTTT.